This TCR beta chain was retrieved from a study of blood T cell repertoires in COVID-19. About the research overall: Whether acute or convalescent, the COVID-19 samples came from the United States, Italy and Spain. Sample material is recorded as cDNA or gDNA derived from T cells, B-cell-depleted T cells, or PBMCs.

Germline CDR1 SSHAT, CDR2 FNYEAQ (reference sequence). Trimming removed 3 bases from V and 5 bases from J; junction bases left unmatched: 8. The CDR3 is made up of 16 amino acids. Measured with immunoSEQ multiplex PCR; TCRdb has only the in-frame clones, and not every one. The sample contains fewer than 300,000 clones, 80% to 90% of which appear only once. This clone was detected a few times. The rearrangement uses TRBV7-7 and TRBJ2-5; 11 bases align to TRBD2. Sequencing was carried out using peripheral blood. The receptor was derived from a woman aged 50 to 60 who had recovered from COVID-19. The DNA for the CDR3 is TGTGCCAGCAGCTTCTTTGCTAGCGGGGGGCCCGAGACCCAGTACTTC. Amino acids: CASSFFASGGPETQYF.